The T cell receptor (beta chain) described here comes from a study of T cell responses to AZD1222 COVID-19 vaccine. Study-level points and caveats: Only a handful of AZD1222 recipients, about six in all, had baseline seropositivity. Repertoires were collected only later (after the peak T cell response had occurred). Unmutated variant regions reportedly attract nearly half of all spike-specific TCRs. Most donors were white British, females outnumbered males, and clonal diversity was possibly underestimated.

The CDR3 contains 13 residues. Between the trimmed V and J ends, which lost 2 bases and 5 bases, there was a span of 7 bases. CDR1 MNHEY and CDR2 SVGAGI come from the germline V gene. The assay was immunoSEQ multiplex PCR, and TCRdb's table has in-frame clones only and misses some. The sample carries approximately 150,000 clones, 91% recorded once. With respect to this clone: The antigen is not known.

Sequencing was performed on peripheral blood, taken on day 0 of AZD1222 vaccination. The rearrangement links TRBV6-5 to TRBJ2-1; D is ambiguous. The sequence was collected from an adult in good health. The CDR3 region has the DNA TGTGCCAGCAGTTACGGCCGAGACAATGAGCAGTTCTTC. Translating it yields CASSYGRDNEQFF.